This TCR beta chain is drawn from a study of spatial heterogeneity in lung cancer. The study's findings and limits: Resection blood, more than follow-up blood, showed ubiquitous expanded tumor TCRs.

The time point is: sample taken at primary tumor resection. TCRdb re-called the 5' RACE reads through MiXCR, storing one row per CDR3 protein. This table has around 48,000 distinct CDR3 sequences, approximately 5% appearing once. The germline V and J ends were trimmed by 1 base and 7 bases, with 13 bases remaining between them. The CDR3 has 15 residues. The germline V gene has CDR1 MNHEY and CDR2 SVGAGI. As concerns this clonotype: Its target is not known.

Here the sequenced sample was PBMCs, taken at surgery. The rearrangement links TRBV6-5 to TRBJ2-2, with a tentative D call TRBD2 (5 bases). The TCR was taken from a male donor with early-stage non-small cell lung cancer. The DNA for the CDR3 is TGTGCCAGCAGTTACTTGTCGGGGATGGGCGGGGAGCTGTTTTTT. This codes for CASSYLSGMGGELFF.